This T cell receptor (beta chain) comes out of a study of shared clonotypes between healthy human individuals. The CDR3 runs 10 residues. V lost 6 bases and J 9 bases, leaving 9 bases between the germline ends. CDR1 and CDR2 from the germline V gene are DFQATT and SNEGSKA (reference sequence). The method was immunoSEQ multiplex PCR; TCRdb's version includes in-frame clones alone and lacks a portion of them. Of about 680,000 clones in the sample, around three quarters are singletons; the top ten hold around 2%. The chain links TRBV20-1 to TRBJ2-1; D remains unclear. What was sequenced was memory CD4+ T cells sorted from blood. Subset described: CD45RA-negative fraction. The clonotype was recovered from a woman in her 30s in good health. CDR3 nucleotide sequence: TGCAGTGCGGCAGATCTTGAGCAGTTCTTC. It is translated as CSAADLEQFF.